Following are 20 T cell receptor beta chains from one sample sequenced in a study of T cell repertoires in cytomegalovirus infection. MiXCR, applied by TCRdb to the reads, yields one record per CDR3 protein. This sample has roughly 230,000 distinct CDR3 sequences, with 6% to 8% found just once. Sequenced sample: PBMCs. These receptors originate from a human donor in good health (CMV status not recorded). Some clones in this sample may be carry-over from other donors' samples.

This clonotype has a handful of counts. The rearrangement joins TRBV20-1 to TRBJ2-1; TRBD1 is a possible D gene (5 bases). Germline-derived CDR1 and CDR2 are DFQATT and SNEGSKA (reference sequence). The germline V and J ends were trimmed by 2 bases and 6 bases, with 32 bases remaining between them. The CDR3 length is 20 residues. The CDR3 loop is CSARNPGHLGWGRTGNEQFF. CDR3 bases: TGCAGTGCTAGAAACCCCGGACACCTAGGCTGGGGTAGGACGGGCAATGAGCAGTTCTTC.

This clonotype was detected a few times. Written as DNA, the CDR3 is TGTGCCAGCAGCTTAGACTGGGTCGTAAACACCATATATTTT. Translating it yields CASSLDWVVNTIYF. The chain employs TRBV7-2 and TRBJ1-3; D not certain. The germline gives CDR1 SGHTA, CDR2 FQGNSA. Trimming took off 1 base at V and 6 bases at J, with 10 bases between the two ends. This CDR3 is 14 amino acids long.

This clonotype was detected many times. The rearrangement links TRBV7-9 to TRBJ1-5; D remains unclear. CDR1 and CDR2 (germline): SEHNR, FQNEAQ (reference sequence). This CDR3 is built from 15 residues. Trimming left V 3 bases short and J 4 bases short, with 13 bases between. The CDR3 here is CASSLEGRPNQPQHF. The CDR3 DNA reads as TGTGCCAGCAGCTTGGAGGGCCGTCCGAATCAGCCCCAGCATTTT.

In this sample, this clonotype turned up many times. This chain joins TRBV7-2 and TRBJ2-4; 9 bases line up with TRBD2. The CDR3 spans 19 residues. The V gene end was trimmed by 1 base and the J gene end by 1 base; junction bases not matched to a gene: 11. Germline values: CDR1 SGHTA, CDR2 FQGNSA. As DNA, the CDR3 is TGTGCCAGCAGCTTAGTATTTAGCGGGGGCCCTGGGGCCAAAAACATTCAGTACTTC. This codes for CASSLVFSGGPGAKNIQYF. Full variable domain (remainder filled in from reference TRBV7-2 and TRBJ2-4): GAGVSQSPSNKVTEKGKDVELRCDPISGHTALYWYRQSLGQGLEFLIYFQGNSAPDKSGLPSDRFSAERTGGSVSTLTIQRTQQEDSAVYLCASSLVFSGGPGAKNIQYFGAGTRLSVL.

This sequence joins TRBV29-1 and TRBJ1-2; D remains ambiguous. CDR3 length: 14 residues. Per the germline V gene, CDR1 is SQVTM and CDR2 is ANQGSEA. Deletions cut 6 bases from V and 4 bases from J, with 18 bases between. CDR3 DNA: TGCAGCGTCCCCCGGGCCCCCGGGAGCTATGGCTACACCTTC. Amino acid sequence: CSVPRAPGSYGYTF.

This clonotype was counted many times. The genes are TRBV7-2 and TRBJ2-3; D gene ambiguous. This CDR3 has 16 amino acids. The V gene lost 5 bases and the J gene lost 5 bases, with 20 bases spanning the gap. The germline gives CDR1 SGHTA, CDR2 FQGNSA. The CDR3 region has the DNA TGTGCCAGCAGCCCTCTACCACCGGGCCTGGGAGATACGCAGTATTTT. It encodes CASSPLPPGLGDTQYF.

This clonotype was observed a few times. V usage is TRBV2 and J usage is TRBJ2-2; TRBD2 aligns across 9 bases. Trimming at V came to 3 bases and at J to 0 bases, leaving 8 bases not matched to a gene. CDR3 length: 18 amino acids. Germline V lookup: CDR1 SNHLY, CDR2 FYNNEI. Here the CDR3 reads CASSELAGAYANTGELFF. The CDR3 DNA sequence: TGTGCCAGCAGTGAGTTAGCGGGGGCCTATGCGAACACCGGGGAGCTGTTTTTT. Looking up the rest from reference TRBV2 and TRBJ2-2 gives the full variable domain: EPEVTQTPSHQVTQMGQEVILRCVPISNHLYFYWYRQILGQKVEFLVSFYNNEISEKSEIFDDQFSVERPDGSNFTLKIRSTKLEDSAMYFCASSELAGAYANTGELFFGEGSRLTVL.

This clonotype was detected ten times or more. In nucleotides, the CDR3 is TGTGCCAGCAGCCCCTTGAGCGGGGGAAGGAACATTCAGTACTTC. Residues: CASSPLSGGRNIQYF. J is TRBJ2-4 and V is TRBV3-1, with TRBD2 matching over 8 bases. The germline CDR1 and CDR2 sequences are LGHDT and YNNKEL (reference sequence). The CDR3 totals 15 residues. The junction had 9 bases not matched to a gene; V was cut back by 4 bases and J by 7 bases.

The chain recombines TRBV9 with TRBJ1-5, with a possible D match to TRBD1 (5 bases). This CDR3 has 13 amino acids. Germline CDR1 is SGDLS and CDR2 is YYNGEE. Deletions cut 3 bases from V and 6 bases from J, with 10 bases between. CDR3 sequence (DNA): TGTGCCAGCAGCGCATTGCAGGGTCAGCCCCAGCATTTT. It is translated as CASSALQGQPQHF.

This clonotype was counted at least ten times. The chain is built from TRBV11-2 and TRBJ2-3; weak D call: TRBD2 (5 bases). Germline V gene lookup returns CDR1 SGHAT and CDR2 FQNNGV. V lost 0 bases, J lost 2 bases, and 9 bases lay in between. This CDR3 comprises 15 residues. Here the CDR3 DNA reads TGTGCCAGCAGCTTAGACGGGGTCCTCACAGATACGCAGTATTTT. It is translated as CASSLDGVLTDTQYF.

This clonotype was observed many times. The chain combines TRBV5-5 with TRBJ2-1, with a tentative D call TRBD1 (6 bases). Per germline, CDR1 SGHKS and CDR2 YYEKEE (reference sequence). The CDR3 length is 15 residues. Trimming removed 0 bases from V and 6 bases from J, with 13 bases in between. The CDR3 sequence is CASSLVQGWANEQFF. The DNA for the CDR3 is TGTGCCAGCAGCTTGGTCCAGGGGTGGGCCAATGAGCAGTTCTTC.

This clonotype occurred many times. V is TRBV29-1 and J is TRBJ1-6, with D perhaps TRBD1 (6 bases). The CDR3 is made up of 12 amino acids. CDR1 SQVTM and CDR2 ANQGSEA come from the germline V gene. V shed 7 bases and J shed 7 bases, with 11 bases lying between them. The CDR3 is CSAQQGNSPLHF. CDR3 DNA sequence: TGCAGCGCACAACAGGGAAATTCACCCCTCCACTTT.

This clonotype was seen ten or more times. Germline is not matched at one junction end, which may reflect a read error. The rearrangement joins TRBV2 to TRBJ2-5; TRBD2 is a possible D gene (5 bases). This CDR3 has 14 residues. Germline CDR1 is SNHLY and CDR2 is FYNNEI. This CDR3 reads CASTERLARETQYF. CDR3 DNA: TGTGCCAGCACTGAACGGCTAGCACGGGAGACCCAGTACTTC.

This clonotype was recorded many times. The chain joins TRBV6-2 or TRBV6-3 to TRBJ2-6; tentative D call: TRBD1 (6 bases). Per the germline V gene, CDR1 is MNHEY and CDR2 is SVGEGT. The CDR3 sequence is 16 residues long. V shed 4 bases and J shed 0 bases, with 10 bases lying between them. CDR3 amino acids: CASSFGRGSGANVLTF. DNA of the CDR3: TGTGCCAGCAGTTTCGGCAGGGGCTCTGGGGCCAACGTCCTGACTTTC.

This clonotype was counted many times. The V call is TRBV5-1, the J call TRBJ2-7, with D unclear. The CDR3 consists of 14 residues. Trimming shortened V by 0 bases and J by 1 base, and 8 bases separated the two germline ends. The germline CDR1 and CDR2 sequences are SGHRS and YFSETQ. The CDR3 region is CASSLGQFSYEQYF. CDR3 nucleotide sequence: TGCGCCAGCAGCTTGGGCCAGTTTTCCTACGAGCAGTACTTC.

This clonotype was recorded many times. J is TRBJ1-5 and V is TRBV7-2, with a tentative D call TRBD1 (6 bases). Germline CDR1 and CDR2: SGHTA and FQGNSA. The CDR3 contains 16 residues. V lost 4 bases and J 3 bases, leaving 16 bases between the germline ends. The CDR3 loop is CASSWGLGGINQPQHF. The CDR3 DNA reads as TGTGCCAGCAGCTGGGGGCTTGGGGGGATCAATCAGCCCCAGCATTTT.

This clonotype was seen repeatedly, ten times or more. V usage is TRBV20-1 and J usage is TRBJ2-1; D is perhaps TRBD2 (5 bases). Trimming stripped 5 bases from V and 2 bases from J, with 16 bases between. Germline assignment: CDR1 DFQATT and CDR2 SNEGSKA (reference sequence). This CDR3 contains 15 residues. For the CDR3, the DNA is TGCAGTGCTGGTGATGTTATAGCGACCTACAATGAGCAGTTCTTC. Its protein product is CSAGDVIATYNEQFF.

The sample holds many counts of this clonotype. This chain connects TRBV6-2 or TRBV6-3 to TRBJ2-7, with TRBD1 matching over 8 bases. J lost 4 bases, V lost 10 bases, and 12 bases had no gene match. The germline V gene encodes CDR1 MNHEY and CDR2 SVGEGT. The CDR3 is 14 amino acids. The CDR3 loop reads CATRGQGKPYEQYF. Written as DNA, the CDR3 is TGTGCCACCCGAGGACAGGGAAAACCGTACGAGCAGTACTTC.

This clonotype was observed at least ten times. CDR3 DNA: TGTGCCAGCAGCCGGAGAGGGGTCGGGCAGCCCCAGCATTTT. It is translated as CASSRRGVGQPQHF. The gene calls are TRBV6-2 or TRBV6-3 and TRBJ1-5; possibly TRBD1 for D (5 bases). The CDR3 has 14 amino acids. Trimming removed 6 bases from V and 7 bases from J, with 16 bases in between. Per germline, CDR1 MNHEY and CDR2 SVGEGT.

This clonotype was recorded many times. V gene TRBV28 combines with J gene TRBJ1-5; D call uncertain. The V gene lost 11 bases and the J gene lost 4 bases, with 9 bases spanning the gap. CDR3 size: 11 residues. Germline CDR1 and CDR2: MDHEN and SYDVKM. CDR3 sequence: CAGGLNQPQHF. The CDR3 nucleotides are TGTGCCGGCGGTTTAAATCAGCCCCAGCATTTT.